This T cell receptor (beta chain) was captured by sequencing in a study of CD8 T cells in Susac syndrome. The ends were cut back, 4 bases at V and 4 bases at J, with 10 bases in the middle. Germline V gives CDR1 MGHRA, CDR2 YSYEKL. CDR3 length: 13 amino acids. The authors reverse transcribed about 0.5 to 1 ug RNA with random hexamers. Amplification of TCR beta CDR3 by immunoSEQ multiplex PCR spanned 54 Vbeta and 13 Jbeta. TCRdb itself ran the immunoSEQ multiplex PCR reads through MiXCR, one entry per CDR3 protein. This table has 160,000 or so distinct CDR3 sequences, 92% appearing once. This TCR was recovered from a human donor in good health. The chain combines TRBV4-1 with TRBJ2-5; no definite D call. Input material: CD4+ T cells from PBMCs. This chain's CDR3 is CASSLLPGETQYF. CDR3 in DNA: TGCGCCAGCAGCCTACTCCCCGGAGAGACCCAGTACTTC.